These 7 T cell receptor beta chains came from one sample sequenced in a study of T cell responses to AZD1222 COVID-19 vaccine. Libraries were prepared by immunoSEQ multiplex PCR; TCRdb keeps only in-frame clonotypes and omits some of them. The sample shows 95,000 to 150,000 clones, 87% of them seen only once. The source was peripheral blood, collected on day 0 of AZD1222 vaccination. The receptors derive from an adult in good health.

The chain uses TRBV11-1 and TRBJ2-7; perhaps TRBD2 as D (5 bases). Germline-derived CDR1 and CDR2 are SGHAT and FQDESV (reference sequence). This CDR3 region has 13 residues. V was clipped by 3 bases and J by 0 bases, with 6 bases between them. The CDR3 coding sequence is TGTGCCAGCAGCTTCGGGGTCTCCTACGAGCAGTACTTC. It encodes CASSFGVSYEQYF.

The J gene is TRBJ1-1, the V gene TRBV3-1 (or the pseudogene TRBV3-2), with 7 positions matching TRBD1. CDR3 length equals 15 residues. V trimming: 1 base; J trimming: 3 bases; junction bases outside the gene matches: 5. The germline V gene has CDR1 LGHDT and CDR2 YNNKEL (reference sequence). CDR3 DNA sequence: TGTGCCAGCAGCCAAGCAGGGGGGCTAGACACTGAAGCTTTCTTT. Residues: CASSQAGGLDTEAFF.

This chain uses TRBV4-1 with TRBJ2-3, with D tentatively TRBD1 or TRBD2 (6 bases each). Trimming took 3 bases from V and 4 from J, leaving 14 bases between them. This CDR3 is built from 15 residues. The germline V gene encodes CDR1 MGHRA and CDR2 YSYEKL. CDR3 coding DNA: TGCGCCAGCAGCCAGTTTGGGGGGCCGGCAGATACGCAGTATTTT. It encodes CASSQFGGPADTQYF.

The genes are TRBV10-2 and TRBJ1-5; D is ambiguous. The CDR3 totals 13 residues. The germline CDR1 and CDR2 sequences are WSHSY and SAAADI. V was clipped by 7 bases and J by 3 bases, with 10 bases between them. The CDR3 is CASTRVLNQPQHF. The CDR3, as DNA: TGCGCCAGCACCCGAGTGCTCAATCAGCCCCAGCATTTT.

The chain is built from TRBV9 and TRBJ2-1; D is perhaps TRBD2 (5 bases). Germline CDR1 SGDLS, CDR2 YYNGEE. The V and J ends lost 0 bases and 2 bases respectively, with 9 bases between them. The CDR3 has 15 residues. The CDR3, as DNA: TGTGCCAGCAGCGTAGCCGGGGAGCCCTACAATGAGCAGTTCTTC. It encodes CASSVAGEPYNEQFF.

The chain couples TRBV6-1 to TRBJ2-1; 10 bases map to TRBD1. The CDR3 has 15 amino acids. Looked up from germline, CDR1 is MNHNS and CDR2 is SASEGT. V lost 1 base to trimming and J lost 3 bases; unmatched junction nucleotides: 0. The CDR3 here is CASSEGTGGYNEQFF. Here the CDR3 DNA reads TGTGCCAGCAGTGAAGGGACAGGGGGCTACAATGAGCAGTTCTTC.

The chain recombines TRBV5-1 with TRBJ2-3; 10 positions match TRBD2. The V segment lost 0 bases and the J segment 5 bases; nucleotides outside the gene matches: 9. Germline CDR1 reads SGHRS; CDR2 reads YFSETQ. The CDR3 sequence is 17 residues long. CDR3: CASSLEPSGGAGDTQYF. CDR3 bases: TGCGCCAGCAGCTTGGAACCGAGCGGGGGGGCTGGAGATACGCAGTATTTT.